This is a list of T cell receptor beta chains from one sample in a study of tumor and adjacent non-tumor tissue in lung cancer. MiXCR, run by TCRdb on the multiplex PCR reads, gives a single entry per CDR3 protein. Of under 95,000 distinct CDR3 sequences in the sample, around 59% were seen once. Material for sequencing was lung tumor tissue. The receptors were sampled from a man between 70 and 80 years old with non-small cell lung cancer. Both conserved end residues are part of each CDR3. D genes are given only for firm matches. The size entry is marked missing in some rows and otherwise reads once, few, many or a size class.

clone size: many; J gene: TRBJ2-3; V gene: TRBV6-4; D gene: TRBD1; CDR3 DNA: TGTGCCAGCAGTCCTAAGATCGGGACAGGGGGCAGAGATACGCAGTATTTT; CDR3 protein: CASSPKIGTGGRDTQYF
clone size: -; J gene: TRBJ1-1; V gene: TRBV11-2; D gene: -; CDR3 DNA: TGTGCCAGCAGCTTATCTAGCGTCGGCATTGAAGATTTCTTT; CDR3 protein: CASSLSSVGIEDFF
clone size: -; J gene: TRBJ2-2; V gene: TRBV11-2; D gene: -; CDR3 DNA: TGTGCCAGCAGCTTAAAAGGGATCGGGGAGCTGTTTTTT; CDR3 protein: CASSLKGIGELFF
clone size: -; J gene: TRBJ2-7; V gene: TRBV29-1; D gene: -; CDR3 DNA: TGCAGGGTAGGAGCCGGGGAAAGATACGAGCAGTACTTC; CDR3 protein: CRVGAGERYEQYF
clone size: -; J gene: TRBJ2-7; V gene: TRBV11-2; D gene: -; CDR3 DNA: TGTGCAAGCAGCTTATATCCAGGGTACGAGCAATACTTC; CDR3 protein: CASSLYPGYEQYF
clone size: once; J gene: TRBJ2-7; V gene: TRBV15; D gene: -; CDR3 DNA: TGTGCCACCATCAGAGATCTAATCTCCTACGAGCAGTACTTC; CDR3 protein: CATIRDLISYEQYF
clone size: many; J gene: TRBJ1-3; V gene: TRBV12-3/TRBV12-4; D gene: TRBD1; CDR3 DNA: TGTGCCAGCAGATCTTACCTAGCAGGGGGTTACTCTGGAAACACCATATATTTT; CDR3 protein: CASRSYLAGGYSGNTIYF
clone size: once; J gene: TRBJ2-1; V gene: TRBV6-2/TRBV6-3; D gene: -; CDR3 DNA: TGTGACAGCAGTTGGCCGAGGGGCCCCTACAATGAGCAGTTCTTC; CDR3 protein: CDSSWPRGPYNEQFF
clone size: -; J gene: TRBJ2-6; V gene: TRBV3-1; D gene: -; CDR3 DNA: TGTGCCAGCAGCCAAGCGGAAAACTCTGGGGCCAACGTCCTGACTTTC; CDR3 protein: CASSQAENSGANVLTF
clone size: -; J gene: TRBJ2-7; V gene: TRBV11-2; D gene: -; CDR3 DNA: TGTGCCAACAGCTCGGGAAGAGGGAGATCCTACGAGCAGTACTTC; CDR3 protein: CANSSGRGRSYEQYF
clone size: medium-sized; J gene: TRBJ2-3; V gene: TRBV28; D gene: -; CDR3 DNA: TGTGCCAGCAGTCTAACCGGGACCGTCACAGATACGCAGTATTTT; CDR3 protein: CASSLTGTVTDTQYF
clone size: few; J gene: TRBJ2-2; V gene: TRBV30; D gene: -; CDR3 DNA: TGTGCCTGGAGTACGGGACTGCTGAACACCGGGGAGCTGTTTTTT; CDR3 protein: CAWSTGLLNTGELFF
clone size: -; J gene: TRBJ2-5; V gene: TRBV29-1; D gene: -; CDR3 DNA: TGCAGTGCCCCGGTTGGCGGCAACCAAGAGACCCAGTACTTC; CDR3 protein: CSAPVGGNQETQYF
clone size: many; J gene: TRBJ1-2; V gene: TRBV6-6; D gene: -; CDR3 DNA: TGTGCCAGCAGCCCCCAGGGTTTCGGTGGCTACACCTTC; CDR3 protein: CASSPQGFGGYTF
clone size: once; J gene: TRBJ1-2; V gene: TRBV4-2; D gene: -; CDR3 DNA: TGTGCCAGCAGCCCAAATGGAGGTAACTATGGCTACACCTTC; CDR3 protein: CASSPNGGNYGYTF
clone size: -; J gene: TRBJ2-3; V gene: TRBV2; D gene: -; CDR3 DNA: TGTGCCAGCAGCGCACAGGGAATACTCACAGATACGCAGTATTTT; CDR3 protein: CASSAQGILTDTQYF
clone size: -; J gene: TRBJ2-5; V gene: TRBV5-8; D gene: TRBD2; CDR3 DNA: TGTGCCAACAGCGCCCGCGGGAGGTCCTTAGGACAAGAGACCCAGTACTTC; CDR3 protein: CANSARGRSLGQETQYF
clone size: -; J gene: TRBJ1-5; V gene: TRBV29-1; D gene: TRBD1; CDR3 DNA: TGCAGCGTTGGTGGGACAGGAGATCAGCACCAGCATTTT; CDR3 protein: CSVGGTGDQHQHF